The sequence of this T cell receptor beta chain was determined in a study of blood T cell repertoires in COVID-19. At the level of the study: Both acute and convalescent COVID-19 samples were obtained from the United States, Italy and Spain. PBMCs, B-cell-depleted T cells, or T cells were the source of the cDNA or gDNA that made up the material.

Original data processing: Estimation of nucleated cell counts relied on the amplification of reference gene primers. This table comes from immunoSEQ multiplex PCR, and its TCRdb copy is limited to in-frame clones, with some not included. V, J and clone size derive from that table, while D and trimming were established from the DNA sequence. The sample yields about 250,000 clones, under 85% seen once. Sequenced input: peripheral blood. The clonotype originates from a human donor in a cohort sampled during active COVID-19.

CDR3 DNA sequence: TGTGCCTGGAGGGGGGGGACAGGAACGGAGAATGAGCAGTTCTTC. This codes for CAWRGGTGTENEQFF. The rearrangement joins TRBV30 to TRBJ2-1, with D possibly matching TRBD1 (8 bases). This CDR3 comprises 15 residues. Trimming left V 3 bases short and J 7 bases short, with 19 bases between. Germline V gene sequence: CDR1 GTSNPN, CDR2 SVGIG (reference sequence). Using reference TRBV30 and TRBJ2-1 for the parts outside the CDR3, the full variable domain is SQTIHQWPATLVQPVGSPLSLECTVEGTSNPNLYWYRQAAGRGLQLLFYSVGIGQISSEVPQNLSASRPQDRQFILSSKKLLLSDSGFYLCAWRGGTGTENEQFFGPGTRLTVL.